The sequence of this T cell receptor (beta chain) was determined in a study of identical twins. V gave up 2 bases and J gave up 6 bases; unmatched junction bases: 6. The CDR3 consists of 15 residues. The germline V gene has CDR1 SGHDT and CDR2 YYEEEE. MiXCR was run by TCRdb on the 5' RACE reads, yielding one entry per CDR3 protein. Of some 790,000 distinct CDR3 sequences in the sample, approximately 18% are singletons; the top ten hold approximately 14%. These same records also appear under a second study, on T cells expressing NK-cell markers.

This rearrangement joins TRBV5-6 to TRBJ2-1, with 9 bases identical to TRBD1. The TCR originated in a young woman in good health. Sequenced material: PBMCs. CDR3 in amino acids: CASSLGTGWINEQFF. The CDR3 nucleotides are TGTGCCAGCAGCTTAGGGACAGGGTGGATCAATGAGCAGTTCTTC.